The next 21 T cell receptor beta chains were all read from a single sample in a study of cytomegalovirus exposure and HLA in healthy donors. The PCR had 60 Vbeta and 13 Jbeta primers. Repertoires were generated with immunoSEQ multiplex PCR, while TCRdb's copy carries only in-frame clones and drops some. Among approximately 220,000 clones listed, around 76% were seen once. The sample was PBMCs. These receptors were obtained from a man between 18 and 35 years old in good health and CMV-seronegative.

In its sample, this clone was seen a few times. CDR3: CASSLWANPTTEAFF. Written as DNA, the CDR3 is TGTGCCAGCAGTTTGTGGGCCAATCCCACCACTGAAGCTTTCTTT. V and J are TRBV27 and TRBJ1-1; no definite D call. The germline V and J ends were trimmed by 3 bases and 4 bases, with 15 bases remaining between them. This CDR3 is built from 15 residues. Per the germline V gene, CDR1 is MNHEY and CDR2 is SMNVEV (reference sequence).

This sequence joins TRBV7-3 and TRBJ2-1; D gene uncertain. Deletions cut 1 base from V and 1 base from J, with 8 bases between. CDR1 is SGHTA and CDR2 is FQGTGA in the germline V gene. This CDR3 region has 15 residues. In DNA, the CDR3 is TGTGCCAGCAGCTTAAGTGGCGGTTCCTACAATGAGCAGTTCTTC. It translates to CASSLSGGSYNEQFF.

J is TRBJ2-7 and V is TRBV6-1; maybe TRBD1 (5 bases). The CDR3 is made up of 14 amino acids. Per germline, CDR1 MNHNS and CDR2 SASEGT. The V gene lost 2 bases and the J gene lost 1 base, with 9 bases spanning the gap. In DNA form, the CDR3 reads TGTGCCAGCAGTGAATACAGGCTTTCCTACGAGCAGTACTTC. Translation: CASSEYRLSYEQYF.

The chain recombines TRBV27 with TRBJ2-3; 8 bases match TRBD2. Looked up from germline, CDR1 is MNHEY and CDR2 is SMNVEV (reference sequence). Trimming cost V 8 bases and J 11 bases; bases outside gene matches: 9. CDR3 length: 12 residues. CDR3 loop: CASGYGGGGQYF. The CDR3 DNA is TGTGCCAGCGGCTACGGGGGGGGCGGGCAGTATTTT.

The genes are TRBV5-1 and TRBJ2-2; D possibly corresponds to TRBD1 (6 bases). The V and J ends lost 3 bases and 4 bases respectively, with 19 bases between them. The CDR3 sequence is 17 residues long. Germline CDR1 and CDR2: SGHRS and YFSETQ. The CDR3 here is CASSSNPRGMGTGELFF. The DNA for the CDR3 is TGCGCCAGCAGCTCCAACCCCAGGGGCATGGGCACCGGGGAGCTGTTTTTT. The full variable domain, completed using reference TRBV5-1 and TRBJ2-2, is KAGVTQTPRYLIKTRGQQVTLSCSPISGHRSVSWYQQTPGQGLQFLFEYFSETQRNKGNFPGRFSGRQFSNSRSEMNVSTLELGDSALYLCASSSNPRGMGTGELFFGEGSRLTVL.

The chain has TRBV29-1 and TRBJ2-5, with D possibly being TRBD1 (5 bases). V was pared by 2 bases and J by 5 bases, with 24 bases between. Germline CDR1 SQVTM, CDR2 ANQGSEA. The CDR3 contains 17 residues. For the CDR3, the DNA is TGCAGCGTTGAATACCGAGCAGGGCACCTCCTTAGGGAGACCCAGTACTTC. Its protein is CSVEYRAGHLLRETQYF.

This clone appeared a few times. The chain uses TRBV27 and TRBJ2-1; 14 positions agree with TRBD2. This CDR3 is 15 amino acids long. The germline V gene has CDR1 MNHEY and CDR2 SMNVEV (reference sequence). V was clipped by 6 bases and J by 9 bases; unmatched bases: 7. The CDR3 loop is CASSPGTSGSGEQFF. DNA of the CDR3: TGTGCCAGCAGCCCCGGGACTAGCGGGAGTGGTGAGCAGTTCTTC.

On this clone: The junction does not match germline at one end; this may be a read error. This chain links TRBV2 with TRBJ2-5; TRBD2 might be the D (6 bases). In germline, CDR1 is SNHLY, CDR2 FYNNEI. This CDR3 is 12 amino acids long. CDR3 bases: TGTGCCAGCAGGCGGGACCGCCTCTATGAGGACTTC. Its translation is CASRRDRLYEDF.

V and J are TRBV10-3 and TRBJ2-1; 13 bases line up with TRBD2. V shed 3 bases and J 8 bases; nucleotides not matched to a gene: 7. The CDR3 has 16 amino acids. Germline assignment: CDR1 ENHRY and CDR2 SYGVKD. The CDR3 protein is CAISDTTSGRAYEQFF. For the CDR3, the DNA is TGTGCCATCAGTGACACAACTAGCGGGAGGGCATATGAGCAGTTCTTC.

The genes are TRBV27 and TRBJ2-5, with 10 bases aligning to TRBD2. Per the germline V gene, CDR1 is MNHEY and CDR2 is SMNVEV (reference sequence). The CDR3 loop spans 18 amino acids. V trimming: 6 bases; J trimming: 2 bases; junction bases outside the gene matches: 15. The CDR3 is CASSRYPRLAGPQETQYF. DNA of the CDR3: TGTGCCAGCAGCCGTTACCCGCGACTAGCGGGCCCACAAGAGACCCAGTACTTC.

The J gene is TRBJ1-2, the V gene TRBV6-5; D perhaps matches TRBD1 (5 bases). The V end was cut by 0 bases, the J end by 8 bases, with 13 bases between. CDR3 size: 14 residues. CDR1 and CDR2 (germline): MNHEY, SVGAGI. The CDR3 sequence: CASSYSSREGGYTF. The CDR3, as DNA: TGTGCCAGCAGTTACTCGAGCAGGGAGGGGGGCTACACCTTC.

The chain links TRBV18 to TRBJ2-1; D is unclear. The CDR3 runs 15 residues. Germline CDR1 reads KGHSH; CDR2 reads LQKENI. V lost 0 bases and J 0 bases, leaving 6 bases between the germline ends. Here the CDR3 reads CASSPPSGSYNEQFF. The DNA of the CDR3 is TGTGCCAGCTCACCACCCTCGGGCTCCTACAATGAGCAGTTCTTC. Full variable domain (outside the CDR3, taken from reference TRBV18 and TRBJ2-1): NAGVMQNPRHLVRRRGQEARLRCSPMKGHSHVYWYRQLPEEGLKFMVYLQKENIIDESGMPKERFSAEFPKEGPSILRIQQVVRGDSAAYFCASSPPSGSYNEQFFGPGTRLTVL.

This chain connects TRBV6-5 to TRBJ1-5; 10 bases align to TRBD1. Germline assignment: CDR1 MNHEY and CDR2 SVGAGI. V lost 5 bases and J lost 3; bases outside the gene matches: 4. This CDR3 spans 15 amino acids. This CDR3 is CASSRTGGTNQPQHF. The CDR3 bases are TGTGCCAGCAGTCGGACAGGGGGAACCAATCAGCCCCAGCATTTT.

This chain links TRBV11-3 with TRBJ2-5, with no clear D. The CDR3 runs 15 residues. From germline, CDR1 is SGHNT and CDR2 YENEEA. Trimming removed 4 bases at V and 0 bases at J, with 12 bases between. The CDR3 sequence: CASSSYGQDQETQYF. CDR3 in DNA: TGTGCCAGCAGCTCGTACGGTCAGGACCAAGAGACCCAGTACTTC. The full variable domain, rest sourced from reference TRBV11-3 and TRBJ2-5, is EAGVVQSPRYKIIEKKQPVAFWCNPISGHNTLYWYLQNLGQGPELLIRYENEEAVDDSQLPKDRFSAERLKGVDSTLKIQPAELGDSAVYLCASSSYGQDQETQYFGPGTRLLVL.

This chain uses TRBV4-1 with TRBJ2-7; TRBD1 matches at 11 bases. Per germline, CDR1 MGHRA and CDR2 YSYEKL. The V segment lost 4 bases and the J segment 1 base; nucleotides outside the gene matches: 6. The CDR3 sequence is 16 residues long. CDR3 in amino acids: CASSRAGTGGSYEQYF. CDR3 DNA sequence: TGCGCCAGCAGCCGAGCCGGGACAGGGGGATCCTACGAGCAGTACTTC.

This clone turned up a few times. The J gene is TRBJ2-1, the V gene TRBV6-5, with a weak D call TRBD2 (6 bases). The length of the CDR3 is 12 residues. V was pared by 2 bases and J by 7 bases, with 6 bases between. Looked up from germline, CDR1 is MNHEY and CDR2 is SVGAGI. The CDR3 coding sequence is TGTGCCAGCAGTTACGCGGGGAATGAGCAGTTCTTC. Amino acid sequence: CASSYAGNEQFF.

In the case of this clone: The sample carries other DNA sequences with the same CDR3. The chain couples TRBV9 to TRBJ1-5; 8 nucleotides agree with TRBD1. The CDR3 is 14 residues long. J gave up 2 bases and V 2 bases, and 0 bases lay outside the gene matches. Germline CDR1 and CDR2: SGDLS and YYNGEE. CDR3 protein: CASSVGQGNQPQHF. The CDR3 nucleotides are TGTGCCAGCAGCGTGGGACAGGGCAATCAGCCCCAGCATTTT.

The chain combines TRBV7-6 with TRBJ1-4; 9 bases agree with TRBD1. From germline, CDR1 is SGHVS and CDR2 FNYEAQ. V gave up 4 bases and J gave up 8 bases; unmatched junction bases: 5. This CDR3 is built from 14 residues. The DNA of the CDR3 is TGTGCCAGCAGCTCGACAGGGGGTGGGGAAAAACTGTTTTTT. Protein product: CASSSTGGGEKLFF.

The chain joins TRBV5-1 to TRBJ2-1, with no clear D. Germline values: CDR1 SGHRS, CDR2 YFSETQ. Trimming removed 0 bases from V and 0 bases from J, with 7 bases in between. This CDR3 has 15 amino acids. CDR3 sequence (DNA): TGCGCCAGCAGCTTGGTCTGGAGCTCCTACAATGAGCAGTTCTTC. Amino acid sequence: CASSLVWSSYNEQFF. Supplemented by reference TRBV5-1 and TRBJ2-1, the full variable domain reads KAGVTQTPRYLIKTRGQQVTLSCSPISGHRSVSWYQQTPGQGLQFLFEYFSETQRNKGNFPGRFSGRQFSNSRSEMNVSTLELGDSALYLCASSLVWSSYNEQFFGPGTRLTVL.

The table lists this clone with a few counts. The rearrangement uses TRBV5-1 and TRBJ2-4; D may be TRBD1 (6 bases). Trimming took off 7 bases at V and 2 bases at J, with 13 bases between the two ends. Germline assignment: CDR1 SGHRS and CDR2 YFSETQ. The CDR3 totals 14 residues. The CDR3 nucleotides read TGCGCCAGCTGCCGGGACACCACCAAAAACATTCAGTACTTC. Protein product: CASCRDTTKNIQYF. Variable domain in full (rest from reference TRBV5-1 and TRBJ2-4): KAGVTQTPRYLIKTRGQQVTLSCSPISGHRSVSWYQQTPGQGLQFLFEYFSETQRNKGNFPGRFSGRQFSNSRSEMNVSTLELGDSALYLCASCRDTTKNIQYFGAGTRLSVL.

The CDR3 region has the DNA TGTGCCACCCTGGACAGGGCGCATAATGAAAAACTGTTTTTT. Translating gives CATLDRAHNEKLFF. The chain is built from TRBV19 and TRBJ1-4; 8 bases line up with TRBD1. The length of the CDR3 is 14 residues. From germline, CDR1 is LNHDA and CDR2 SQIVND (reference sequence). V gave up 10 bases and J gave up 4 bases; unmatched junction bases: 8.